This T cell receptor beta chain was found in a study of blood T cell repertoires in COVID-19. The wider study: Italy, Spain and the United States were the sources of the convalescent and acute COVID-19 samples.

The germline gives CDR1 SGHTA, CDR2 FQGNSA. J lost 7 bases, V lost 5 bases, and 12 bases had no gene match. The CDR3 is made up of 16 amino acids. Assay used: immunoSEQ multiplex PCR; TCRdb lists only in-frame clones, some missing. In the table there are under 150,000 clones, around three quarters of which are singletons. Sequencing input: peripheral blood. This sequence was found in a man aged 80 or over with acute or convalescent COVID-19. The chain carries TRBV7-2 and TRBJ2-2, with TRBD1 identical over 8 bases. DNA for the CDR3: TGTGCCAGCAGCCAGCGTCGGGACAGGTCTAACGGGGAGCTGTTTTTT. Residues: CASSQRRDRSNGELFF.